These T cell receptor beta chains were read from a single sample in a study of blood T cells in healthy people across ages. TCRdb used MiXCR to reprocess the 5' RACE reads, holding one entry per CDR3 protein. Among 910,000 or so distinct CDR3 sequences listed, 51% were seen once. Sequences were obtained from blood. Source of these receptors: a woman aged 55-70 years in good health. The conserved cysteine and the conserved F or W are not part of the CDR3 here. Each record gives: CDR3 protein, V gene, J gene, clone size. Expanded clones get a size class; other rows say once, few or many, or leave the size out.

CDR3: SARDPRTTAYEQY; V: TRBV20-1; J: TRBJ2-7; size: NA
CDR3: ASSPNSGRFNEQY; V: TRBV14; J: NA; size: once
CDR3: ATSPGLAREQY; V: TRBV10-3; J: TRBJ2-7; size: NA
CDR3: ASSLEGPSGGYHEQF; V: TRBV5-1; J: TRBJ2-1; size: once
CDR3: SVRKSLAGNTGELF; V: TRBV29-1; J: TRBJ2-2; size: NA
CDR3: ASSLVAGGAETQY; V: TRBV7-9; J: TRBJ2-5; size: NA
CDR3: SKSGSVGDTQY; V: TRBV29-1; J: TRBJ2-3; size: few
CDR3: ASSPLGVDGYEQY; V: TRBV18; J: NA; size: NA
CDR3: ASSSWTHPLSSYT; V: TRBV28; J: TRBJ1-2; size: few
CDR3: ASSHKGMEQY; V: TRBV19; J: TRBJ2-7; size: NA
CDR3: ASSQDDRGLPAF; V: TRBV4-2; J: TRBJ1-1; size: few
CDR3: ASSSGTDYYGYT; V: TRBV6-5; J: TRBJ1-2; size: few
CDR3: ASKTVQGNEQF; V: TRBV5-1; J: TRBJ2-1; size: NA
CDR3: ASSRTTGTADTQY; V: TRBV14; J: TRBJ2-3; size: NA
CDR3: ATGEGSYEQY; V: TRBV15; J: TRBJ2-7; size: NA
CDR3: ASWTGGTDTQY; V: TRBV5-1; J: TRBJ2-3; size: NA
CDR3: SVEGRASGNEQF; V: TRBV29-1; J: TRBJ2-1; size: few
CDR3: ASMGTGLTRRNNEQY; V: TRBV6-2/TRBV6-3; J: TRBJ2-5; size: once
CDR3: ASSGRLAGGHEQY; V: TRBV7-9; J: TRBJ2-7; size: few
CDR3: ASSLGLAYSYEQY; V: TRBV12-3/TRBV12-4; J: TRBJ2-7; size: NA
CDR3: ASRRHNTYDTQY; V: TRBV28; J: TRBJ2-3; size: NA
CDR3: SAGGSYNEQF; V: TRBV20-1; J: TRBJ2-1; size: NA
CDR3: ASSSPKGRGNYEQY; V: TRBV28; J: NA; size: NA
CDR3: ASSFSTGGRSPLH; V: TRBV28; J: TRBJ1-6; size: NA
CDR3: ASRLAAHNEQF; V: TRBV14; J: TRBJ2-1; size: NA
CDR3: ASSLWRGETQY; V: TRBV27; J: TRBJ2-5; size: few
CDR3: ASSRSLAGVLGEQY; V: TRBV7-8; J: TRBJ2-5; size: NA
CDR3: ASGGGDRGYYEQY; V: TRBV19; J: NA; size: NA
CDR3: ASSFPTSGVGETQY; V: TRBV6-6; J: TRBJ2-5; size: NA
CDR3: SARVRYRGRLSSYNSPLH; V: TRBV20-1; J: TRBJ1-6; size: NA